What follows are 3 T cell receptor beta chains derived from one specimen sequenced in a study of blood T cell repertoires in COVID-19. Here immunoSEQ multiplex PCR was the method, and the copy in TCRdb shows in-frame clones only, minus some. The sample lists about 180,000 clones, 65% to 90% occurring once. The sequenced material came from peripheral blood. These receptors were taken from a human donor in a cohort sampled during active COVID-19.

This chain uses TRBV28 with TRBJ2-5, with TRBD2 matching 11 bases. Germline lookup yields CDR1 MDHEN and CDR2 SYDVKM. The J segment lost 1 base and the V segment lost 5 bases, leaving 9 bases of the junction unmatched. This CDR3 has 17 amino acids. The CDR3 nucleotides are TGTGCCAGCAGTCTCTTTACCGGGACTAGCGGCCAAGAGACCCAGTACTTC. Translated: CASSLFTGTSGQETQYF.

The chain joins TRBV19 to TRBJ2-7; 7 nucleotides agree with TRBD1. The CDR3 consists of 15 residues. With V trimmed by 0 bases and J by 4 bases, 6 bases remained unmatched. CDR1 LNHDA and CDR2 SQIVND come from the germline V gene (reference sequence). In DNA form, the CDR3 reads TGTGCCAGTAGTATAGATAGACAGGGCCCGTACGAGCAGTACTTC. It specifies CASSIDRQGPYEQYF.

The chain has TRBV27 and TRBJ1-6, with TRBD1 as a possible D gene (6 bases). With 5 bases removed from V and 8 bases from J, the gap between germline ends came to 7 bases. CDR3 length: 12 residues. CDR1 and CDR2 (germline): MNHEY, SMNVEV (reference sequence). CDR3 in DNA: TGTGCCAGCAGTCGACAGGATTCACCCCTCCACTTT. Protein: CASSRQDSPLHF.